These T cell receptor beta chains were read from a single sample in a study of OX40 agonist ivuxolimab in advanced cancers. Sequencing was performed with immunoSEQ multiplex PCR; in TCRdb, only in-frame clones are kept and a portion is missing. The repertoire includes more than 75,000 clones, about 85% of them detected once, and around 0.94% sits in the top ten. The sample was CD4+ or CD8+ T cells sorted from blood, taken in a trial of the OX40 agonist ivuxolimab. The origin of the receptors is an adult with an advanced solid tumor such as melanoma, head and neck, liver or kidney cancer. The CDR3 runs from the conserved cysteine through the conserved F or W. D genes are given only for firm matches. Expanded clones are given a class, and other clones once, few, many or no size at all.

j_call d_call cdr3_length clone_size v_call cdr3_nt cdr3_aa
TRBJ2-3 - 16 - TRBV27 TGTGCCAGCAGCCTCCAGGCGGGAATGAACACAGATACGCAGTATTTT CASSLQAGMNTDTQYF
TRBJ2-7 TRBD1 16 - TRBV9 TGTGCCAGCAGCGAAATAACTGGACAGGGGTTCTACGAGCAGTACTTC CASSEITGQGFYEQYF
TRBJ2-1 - 13 - TRBV6-5 TGTGCCAGAAGGGGATTCTCCTACAATGAGCAGTTCTTC CARRGFSYNEQFF
TRBJ1-2 TRBD1 14 - TRBV6-5 TGTGCCTCCAACCGGGACAGCCTCCTCTATGGCTACACCTTC CASNRDSLLYGYTF
TRBJ1-3 - 17 - TRBV5-8 TGTGCCAGCAGCTTGGTTCCTGGGCAGGTAGCAGGAAACACCATATATTTT CASSLVPGQVAGNTIYF
TRBJ1-2 - 14 - TRBV7-9 TGTGCCAGCAGCCCAGGACTGAACAACTATGGCTACACCTTC CASSPGLNNYGYTF
TRBJ1-2 - 14 - TRBV9 TGTGCCAGCAGCGTAGCCGGCGACCTCTATGGCTACACCTTC CASSVAGDLYGYTF
TRBJ2-7 TRBD2 15 - TRBV9 TGTGCCAGCAGCGTAGCCCCAGCGGGAGAGGACGAGCAGTACTTC CASSVAPAGEDEQYF
TRBJ1-2 TRBD1 17 - TRBV18 TGTGCCAGCTCACCACCGGGACAGGGGCTCTCTAACTATGGCTACACCTTC CASSPPGQGLSNYGYTF
TRBJ1-4 - 17 few TRBV4-1 TGCGCCAGCAGCCCCCTCCGCGCGGGGAAGGAAGACGAAAAACTGTTTTTT CASSPLRAGKEDEKLFF
TRBJ1-4 - 15 - TRBV27 TGTGCCAGCAGTTTCAGCCGAGGGACTAATGAAAAACTGTTTTTT CASSFSRGTNEKLFF
TRBJ2-1 - 15 - TRBV27 TGTGCCAGCAGCCCCAGAGACAGAGCCTACAATGAGCAGTTCTTC CASSPRDRAYNEQFF
TRBJ1-4 - 15 - TRBV2 TGTGCCAGCAGAACCGACAGCTCAACTAATGAAAAACTGTTTTTT CASRTDSSTNEKLFF
TRBJ1-5 - 16 once TRBV10-3 TGTGCCATCAGTTCGGGGTCCGTAACTGAGAATCAGCCCCAGCATTTT CAISSGSVTENQPQHF
TRBJ2-3 - 16 - TRBV7-3 TGTGCCAGCAGCCCTGTCGGGAGAGGGGCTGGAGATACGCAGTATTTT CASSPVGRGAGDTQYF
TRBJ2-3 - 16 - TRBV7-2 TGTGCCAGCAACCTTTGGGGGCAGGTTCACACAGATACGCAGTATTTT CASNLWGQVHTDTQYF
TRBJ2-1 TRBD2 18 - TRBV4-1 TGCGCCAGCAGCCAACTCGTACTAGCGGGAGAGTTAAGGAATGAGCAGTTCTTC CASSQLVLAGELRNEQFF
TRBJ2-2 TRBD2 15 - TRBV6-5 TGTGCCAGCACAGGACTAGCGGGGAACACCGGGGAGCTGTTTTTT CASTGLAGNTGELFF
TRBJ2-7 - 15 - TRBV27 TGTGCCAGCAGCCCCGGGCTTTCAAGAACCTACGAGCAGTACTTC CASSPGLSRTYEQYF
TRBJ2-5 TRBD2 17 - TRBV14 TGTGCCAGCAGCCTTGGGGGGACTAGCGGGAGCAGAGAGACCCAGTACTTC CASSLGGTSGSRETQYF
TRBJ1-6 TRBD1 15 - TRBV18 TGTGCCAGCTCACCACCAGGGACAGGGAATTCACCCCTCCACTTT CASSPPGTGNSPLHF
TRBJ1-1 - 15 - TRBV5-1 TGCGCCAGCAGCTTGAGGGGGGCAGCGAACACTGAAGCTTTCTTT CASSLRGAANTEAFF
TRBJ2-7 - 12 - TRBV30 TGTGCCTGGAGTGGACAGTACTACGAGCAGTACTTC CAWSGQYYEQYF
TRBJ1-1 - 13 - TRBV7-9 TGTGCCAGCAGCTTACAGGGGAACACTGAAGCTTTCTTT CASSLQGNTEAFF
TRBJ2-3 - 14 - TRBV10-2 TGCGCCAGCAGTTCCAGCCACAGCACAGATACGCAGTATTTT CASSSSHSTDTQYF
TRBJ2-2 - 14 - TRBV7-3 TGTGCCAGCAGCTTACACAGGAACACCGGGGAGCTGTTTTTT CASSLHRNTGELFF
TRBJ1-4 TRBD1 14 - TRBV5-1 TGCGCCAGCAGCGAGACAGGGACTAATGAAAAACTGTTTTTT CASSETGTNEKLFF
TRBJ2-1 TRBD2 15 - TRBV7-9 TGTGCCAGCAGCCTCAGGACTAGCGGGGGTAATGAGCAGTTCTTC CASSLRTSGGNEQFF
TRBJ2-2 TRBD1 18 - TRBV9 TGTGCCAGCAGTAACGACAGGGGACACATCGCGAACACCGGGGAGCTGTTTTTT CASSNDRGHIANTGELFF
TRBJ1-5 TRBD1 13 - TRBV10-3 TGTGCCATTAGGGACAGGGACGGTCAGCCCCAGCATTTT CAIRDRDGQPQHF
TRBJ1-2 TRBD1 14 - TRBV27 TGTGCCAGCAGTTCGCCGGGACAGGGTATTGGCTACACCTTC CASSSPGQGIGYTF
TRBJ2-7 TRBD1 15 - TRBV7-6 TGTGCCAGCAGCCCCGGGACAGGGGGCCTCCTGGAGCAGTACTTC CASSPGTGGLLEQYF
TRBJ2-5 - 15 - TRBV7-9 TGTGCCAGCAGCTCCATTCAGGGGGGGTCAGAGACCCAGTACTTC CASSSIQGGSETQYF
TRBJ2-5 TRBD2 14 - TRBV6-5 TGTGCCAGCAGGGAGCGGGGGGGAATGGAGACCCAGTACTTC CASRERGGMETQYF
TRBJ2-7 TRBD1 13 - TRBV2 TGTGCCAGCAGTAACAGGGGGACCTACGAGCAGTACTTC CASSNRGTYEQYF
TRBJ2-5 TRBD2 17 - TRBV18 TGTGCCAGCTCGTCCCTGATAGGTAGCGGGAGTCTGGAGACCCAGTACTTC CASSSLIGSGSLETQYF
TRBJ1-5 - 11 - TRBV30 TGTGCCTGGAGTTCCGCTTCGACCCAGCATTTT CAWSSASTQHF
TRBJ1-2 - 14 - TRBV9 TGTGCCAGCAGCGTAGGGGCAGGGGCCCATGGCTACACCTTC CASSVGAGAHGYTF
TRBJ2-7 TRBD1 13 - TRBV7-3 TGTGCCAGCAGCTTCGGACAGGCCTACGAGCAGTACTTC CASSFGQAYEQYF
TRBJ2-2 TRBD2 17 - TRBV4-1 TGCGCCAGCAGCCCGGGAGGGTTGACACTCAACACCGGGGAGCTGTTTTTT CASSPGGLTLNTGELFF